Below are 18 T cell receptor beta chains sequenced from a single sample in a study of cytomegalovirus exposure and HLA in healthy donors. PCR amplification relied on 60 Vbeta primers (plus 13 Jbeta primers). Sequencing used immunoSEQ multiplex PCR; TCRdb keeps in-frame clones, though not all of them. Of 95,000 to 150,000 clones listed, about 73% are singletons. Material: PBMCs. The source of these receptors is a woman between 40 and 50 years old in good health and CMV-seronegative.

The J gene is TRBJ2-7, the V gene TRBV18, with a tentative D call TRBD2 (5 bases). V lost 6 bases and J 6 bases, leaving 12 bases between the germline ends. This CDR3 comprises 12 residues. Germline V gene lookup returns CDR1 KGHSH and CDR2 LQKENI. CDR3 region: CASSPDSGEQYF. CDR3 nucleotide sequence: TGTGCCAGCTCCCCGGACTCTGGCGAGCAGTACTTC.

This clone has just one count. This chain joins TRBV7-2 and TRBJ1-2; the D gene is possibly TRBD1 (6 bases). Trimming pared 5 bases from V and 4 bases from J, leaving 11 bases between. The CDR3 has 13 residues. Germline V gives CDR1 SGHTA, CDR2 FQGNSA. DNA for the CDR3: TGTGCCAGCAGCGAACGGACAGCCTATGGCTACACCTTC. Translating it yields CASSERTAYGYTF.

This rearrangement joins TRBV10-3 to TRBJ2-1; 14 bases match TRBD2. The germline gives CDR1 ENHRY, CDR2 SYGVKD. The V gene end was trimmed by 4 bases and the J gene end by 1 base; junction bases not matched to a gene: 9. The CDR3 length is 19 residues. The CDR3 coding sequence is TGTGCCATCAGTGGTTACCCGACTAGCGGGAGGGGGTCCTACAATGAGCAGTTCTTC. Translation gives CAISGYPTSGRGSYNEQFF.

The chain has TRBV6-5 and TRBJ1-1; 8 bases fit TRBD1. CDR3 length: 15 amino acids. Germline values: CDR1 MNHEY, CDR2 SVGAGI. The V segment lost 6 bases and the J segment 4 bases; nucleotides outside the gene matches: 10. CDR3 nucleotide sequence: TGTGCCAGCAGAGCAGACAGGGGATTGTTCACTGAAGCTTTCTTT. It encodes CASRADRGLFTEAFF.

There are a few counts of this clone. The chain couples TRBV5-4 to TRBJ2-5; 8 nucleotides match TRBD2. Germline-derived CDR1 and CDR2 are SGHNT and YYREEE (reference sequence). The CDR3 contains 17 residues. Trimming removed 0 bases from V and 5 bases from J; junction bases left unmatched: 12. In nucleotides, the CDR3 is TGTGCCAGCAGCTTGGCCCGGGGTGTAGCGGGACTGGAGACCCAGTACTTC. Encoded protein: CASSLARGVAGLETQYF.

This clone has a handful of counts. The chain's CDR3 is CAISVRDNGAFF. CDR3 bases: TGTGCCATCAGTGTACGGGACAATGGGGCTTTCTTT. This chain uses TRBV10-3 with TRBJ1-1, with D possibly matching TRBD1 (6 bases). CDR3 length: 12 residues. The germline V gene encodes CDR1 ENHRY and CDR2 SYGVKD. V was cut by 4 bases and J by 11 bases, with 14 bases left in between.

This chain uses TRBV30 with TRBJ2-7; tentative D call: TRBD1 (7 bases). The V gene's germline CDR1 is GTSNPN and CDR2 SVGIG (reference sequence). This CDR3 is built from 14 residues. The germline V and J ends were trimmed by 1 base and 11 bases, with 21 bases remaining between them. CDR3 in amino acids: CAWSAPGGSPGEYF. In nucleotides, the CDR3 is TGTGCCTGGAGTGCCCCAGGGGGTTCCCCGGGGGAGTACTTC.

The chain links TRBV4-3 to TRBJ2-2; 8 nucleotides align to TRBD1. The CDR3 runs 17 residues. V dropped 0 bases and J dropped 3; count of bases not matched to a gene: 6. Germline V lookup: CDR1 LGHNA, CDR2 YSLEER. The CDR3 spells CASSQDWRTGYTGELFF. CDR3 nucleotides: TGCGCCAGCAGCCAAGATTGGAGGACAGGGTACACCGGGGAGCTGTTTTTT.

This chain joins TRBV4-3 and TRBJ1-1, with 7 positions matching TRBD1. CDR1 and CDR2 (germline): LGHNA, YSLEER. V shed 5 bases and J 4 bases; nucleotides not matched to a gene: 4. The CDR3 covers 13 residues. This chain's CDR3 is CASSNDRVTEAFF. The CDR3 nucleotides are TGCGCCAGCAGCAACGACAGGGTCACTGAAGCTTTCTTT.

The chain has TRBV28 and TRBJ2-2; 16 bases are shared with TRBD2. The CDR3 runs 19 residues. The germline V gene has CDR1 MDHEN and CDR2 SYDVKM. The junction had 10 bases not matched to a gene; V was cut back by 5 bases and J by 4 bases. The CDR3 reads CASSPPGLAGGPSTGELFF. DNA for the CDR3: TGTGCCAGCAGTCCCCCGGGACTAGCGGGAGGGCCGAGCACCGGGGAGCTGTTTTTT.

The CDR3 sequence is CASSLPGGTYGYTF. The CDR3 region has the DNA TGTGCCAGCAGTCTTCCAGGGGGTACCTATGGCTACACCTTC. This sequence joins TRBV6-1 and TRBJ1-2, with 7 bases lining up with TRBD1. V lost 5 bases and J lost 4; bases outside the gene matches: 7. This CDR3 region has 14 residues. From germline, CDR1 is MNHNS and CDR2 SASEGT.

V gene TRBV4-1 combines with J gene TRBJ2-2, with 10 bases lining up with TRBD2. With V trimmed by 5 bases and J by 6 bases, 12 bases remained unmatched. The CDR3 has 17 amino acids. Germline CDR1 and CDR2: MGHRA and YSYEKL. The CDR3 region has the DNA TGCGCCAGCAGCTACCACCTGAGCGGGGGGGGTCCCGGGGAGCTGTTTTTT. The encoded protein is CASSYHLSGGGPGELFF.

About this clone: Different DNA sequences within this sample yield the same CDR3. V gene TRBV11-2 combines with J gene TRBJ2-5, with a tentative D call TRBD1 (6 bases). With 5 bases removed from V and 3 bases from J, the gap between germline ends came to 13 bases. Germline CDR1 SGHAT, CDR2 FQNNGV. This CDR3 region has 14 residues. CDR3 sequence reads: CASSLQGLEETQYF. As DNA, the CDR3 is TGTGCCAGCAGCCTACAGGGTTTAGAAGAGACCCAGTACTTC.

This chain links TRBV7-8 with TRBJ2-7; D might be TRBD2 (5 bases). CDR1 SGHVS and CDR2 FQNEAQ come from the germline V gene. V shed 0 bases and J shed 2 bases, with 11 bases lying between them. The CDR3 consists of 15 residues. DNA of the CDR3: TGTGCCAGCAGCTTAGCGCCGGACGGGGCCTACGAGCAGTACTTC. Its translation: CASSLAPDGAYEQYF. Based on the CDR3 plus reference TRBV7-8 and TRBJ2-7, the full variable domain is GAGVSQSPRYKVAKRGQDVALRCDPISGHVSLFWYQQALGQGPEFLTYFQNEAQLDKSGLPSDRFFAERPEGSVSTLKIQRTQQEDSAVYLCASSLAPDGAYEQYFGPGTRLTVT.

The genes are TRBV11-2 and TRBJ2-5, with 7 bases identical to TRBD2. Germline lookup yields CDR1 SGHAT and CDR2 FQNNGV. With V trimmed by 1 base and J by 1 base, 9 bases remained unmatched. There are 17 residues in the CDR3. The CDR3 DNA reads TGTGCCAGCAGCTTAGGGGGGAGGGGCCGAATCCAAGAGACCCAGTACTTC. Translation gives CASSLGGRGRIQETQYF. Full variable domain (remainder filled in from reference TRBV11-2 and TRBJ2-5): EAGVAQSPRYKIIEKRQSVAFWCNPISGHATLYWYQQILGQGPKLLIQFQNNGVVDDSQLPKDRFSAERLKGVDSTLKIQPAKLEDSAVYLCASSLGGRGRIQETQYFGPGTRLLVL.

The chain combines TRBV18 with TRBJ1-1; perhaps TRBD1 as D (5 bases). Trimming removed 2 bases at V and 1 base at J, with 11 bases between. The germline CDR1 and CDR2 sequences are KGHSH and LQKENI. The CDR3 covers 15 residues. CDR3 DNA: TGTGCCAGCTCACCAAGGCAGGGCGCGAACACTGAAGCTTTCTTT. It is translated as CASSPRQGANTEAFF.

The chain couples TRBV2 to TRBJ2-5; 10 bases are a match to TRBD2. This CDR3 spans 15 amino acids. The V gene's germline CDR1 is SNHLY and CDR2 FYNNEI. J lost 5 bases, V lost 6 bases, and 9 bases had no gene match. The CDR3 spells CASSTAGLATETQYF. The CDR3 DNA reads TGTGCCAGCAGCACGGCGGGACTAGCGACGGAGACCCAGTACTTC.

The chain has TRBV28 and TRBJ2-7; tentatively, D is TRBD1 (5 bases). The CDR3 covers 13 residues. Trimming took off 10 bases at V and 3 bases at J, with 16 bases between the two ends. CDR1 is MDHEN, CDR2 SYDVKM, per germline. DNA of the CDR3: TGTGCCATCGAGAACAGGTTACTCTACGAGCAGTACTTC. This codes for CAIENRLLYEQYF.